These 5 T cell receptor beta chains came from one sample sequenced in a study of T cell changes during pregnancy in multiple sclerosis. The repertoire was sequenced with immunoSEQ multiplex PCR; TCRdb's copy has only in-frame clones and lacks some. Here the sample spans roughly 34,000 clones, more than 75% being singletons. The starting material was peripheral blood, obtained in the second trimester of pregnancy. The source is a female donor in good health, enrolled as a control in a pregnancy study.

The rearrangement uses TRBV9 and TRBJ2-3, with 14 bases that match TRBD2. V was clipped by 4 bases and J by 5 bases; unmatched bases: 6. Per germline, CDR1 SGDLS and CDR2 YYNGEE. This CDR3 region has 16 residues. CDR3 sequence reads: CASSSRLAGGQDTQYF. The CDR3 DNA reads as TGTGCCAGCAGCTCCCGACTAGCGGGGGGGCAAGATACGCAGTATTTT.

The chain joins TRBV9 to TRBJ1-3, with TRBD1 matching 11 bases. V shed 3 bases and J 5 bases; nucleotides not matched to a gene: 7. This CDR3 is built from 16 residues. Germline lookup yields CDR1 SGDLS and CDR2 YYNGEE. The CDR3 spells CASSAPGQGVRNTIYF. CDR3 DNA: TGTGCCAGCAGCGCTCCGGGACAGGGGGTCCGAAACACCATATATTTT. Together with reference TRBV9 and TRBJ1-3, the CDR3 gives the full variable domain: DSGVTQTPKHLITATGQRVTLRCSPRSGDLSVYWYQQSLDQGLQFLIQYYNGEERAKGNILERFSAQQFPDLHSELNLSSLELGDSALYFCASSAPGQGVRNTIYFGEGSWLTVV.

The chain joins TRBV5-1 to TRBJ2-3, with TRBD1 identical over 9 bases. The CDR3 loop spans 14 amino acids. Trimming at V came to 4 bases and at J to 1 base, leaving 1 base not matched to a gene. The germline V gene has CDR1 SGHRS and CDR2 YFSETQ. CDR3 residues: CASSRTGGTDTQYF. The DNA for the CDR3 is TGCGCCAGCAGCCGGACAGGGGGCACAGATACGCAGTATTTT. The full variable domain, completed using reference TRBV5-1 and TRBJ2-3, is KAGVTQTPRYLIKTRGQQVTLSCSPISGHRSVSWYQQTPGQGLQFLFEYFSETQRNKGNFPGRFSGRQFSNSRSEMNVSTLELGDSALYLCASSRTGGTDTQYFGPGTRLTVL.

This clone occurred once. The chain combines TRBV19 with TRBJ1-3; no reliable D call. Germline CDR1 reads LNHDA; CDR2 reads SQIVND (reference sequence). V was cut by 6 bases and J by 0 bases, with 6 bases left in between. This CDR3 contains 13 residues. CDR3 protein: CASRHRSGNTIYF. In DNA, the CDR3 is TGTGCCAGTAGACACCGCTCTGGAAACACCATATATTTT.

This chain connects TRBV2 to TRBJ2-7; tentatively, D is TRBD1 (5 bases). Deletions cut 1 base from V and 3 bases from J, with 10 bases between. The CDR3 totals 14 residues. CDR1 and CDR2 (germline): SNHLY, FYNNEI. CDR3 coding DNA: TGTGCCAGCAGTGAAGGGGGCGGCCACTACGAGCAGTACTTC. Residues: CASSEGGGHYEQYF.